The rows below give T cell receptor beta chains drawn from one sample of a study of cytomegalovirus exposure and HLA in healthy donors. Method: immunoSEQ multiplex PCR; TCRdb's copy keeps in-frame clones and lacks some. Recorded for this sample: over 200,000 clones. Sequencing was done on a sample of PBMCs. Every receptor here comes from a young woman in good health and CMV-seropositive. CDR3s include the opening cysteine and the closing phenylalanine or tryptophan. Fields, in order: J gene, D gene, V gene, CDR3 protein, CDR3 DNA. A D gene is named only where the DNA matches it firmly.

TRBJ1-1 | NA | TRBV10-3 | CAISESRLTTKNAFF | TGTGCCATCAGTGAGTCGCGATTGACTACCAAGAACGCTTTCTTT
TRBJ1-2 | NA | TRBV7-2 | CASSLTYGYTF | TGTGCCAGCAGCCTAACTTATGGCTACACCTTC
TRBJ2-5 | TRBD1 | TRBV5-4 | CAARDRAKETQYF | TGTGCCGCCCGGGACAGGGCGAAAGAGACCCAGTACTTC
TRBJ2-5 | TRBD1 | TRBV29-1 | CSVDGLGTGKETQYF | TGCAGCGTTGATGGTCTAGGGACAGGGAAGGAGACCCAGTACTTC
TRBJ2-7 | TRBD1 | TRBV7-9 | CASSPSMATGSYEQYF | TGTGCCAGCAGCCCCTCAATGGCGACAGGGTCCTACGAGCAGTACTTC
TRBJ2-7 | TRBD1 | TRBV27 | CASSGTGPRYEQYF | TGTGCCAGCAGTGGGACAGGCCCCCGCTACGAGCAGTACTTC
TRBJ1-2 | TRBD1 | TRBV6-1 | CASRGGRIIYGYTF | TGTGCCAGCCGAGGGGGCAGGATAATCTATGGCTACACCTTC
TRBJ2-7 | NA | TRBV5-4 | CASSLDLYEQYF | TGTGCCAGCAGCTTGGATCTCTACGAGCAGTACTTC
TRBJ1-2 | TRBD1 | TRBV19 | CASSMGPGQVAGYTF | TGTGCCAGTAGTATGGGCCCGGGACAGGTCGCTGGCTACACCTTC
TRBJ1-2 | TRBD1 | TRBV6-5 | CASSYNDRAYGYTF | TGTGCCAGCAGTTACAACGACAGGGCCTATGGCTACACCTTC
TRBJ2-1 | TRBD2 | TRBV15 | CATSRPLAGEGYNEQFF | TGTGCCACCAGCAGACCCCTAGCGGGAGAAGGCTACAATGAGCAGTTCTTC
TRBJ2-5 | NA | TRBV23-1 | CASLNRQETQYF | TGCGCCAGCCTGAACAGGCAAGAGACCCAGTACTTC
TRBJ2-1 | NA | TRBV5-1 | CASSLVELDLYNEQFF | TGCGCCAGCAGCTTGGTAGAACTAGACTTGTACAATGAGCAGTTCTTC
TRBJ2-2 | NA | TRBV6-1 | CASTGGQMNTGELFF | TGTGCCAGCACCGGAGGACAGATGAACACCGGGGAGCTGTTTTTT
TRBJ2-1 | NA | TRBV7-6 | CASSLDYGVYNEQFF | TGTGCCAGCAGCTTAGACTATGGCGTGTACAATGAGCAGTTCTTC
TRBJ1-1 | NA | TRBV10-1 | CASSDWPTEAFF | TGCGCCAGCAGTGATTGGCCAACTGAAGCTTTCTTT
TRBJ2-5 | NA | TRBV29-1 | CSVDGTGVGTQYF | TGCAGCGTTGATGGCACGGGAGTAGGGACCCAGTACTTC
TRBJ1-4 | NA | TRBV6-1 | CASRPREGYEKLFF | TGTGCCAGCAGGCCCCGGGAGGGTTATGAAAAACTGTTTTTT
TRBJ1-5 | TRBD1 | TRBV5-1 | CASSPGGGQGNQPQHF | TGCGCCAGCAGCCCTGGGGGGGGACAGGGGAATCAGCCCCAGCATTTT
TRBJ1-4 | NA | TRBV5-4 | CASSYGGSLHEKLFF | TGTGCCAGCAGCTACGGGGGGTCCCTCCATGAAAAACTGTTTTTT
TRBJ2-7 | TRBD2 | TRBV4-3 | CASSQGWTSGVYEQYF | TGCGCCAGCAGCCAAGGGTGGACTAGCGGGGTCTACGAGCAGTACTTC
TRBJ2-3 | TRBD2 | TRBV4-3 | CASSQDSGVADTQYF | TGCGCCAGCAGCCAAGATAGCGGGGTCGCAGATACGCAGTATTTT
TRBJ1-1 | TRBD1 | TRBV6-5 | CASSSRDRAEAFF | TGTGCCAGCAGTTCCCGGGACAGAGCTGAAGCTTTCTTT
TRBJ2-7 | NA | TRBV28 | CASSLVGLLTYEQYF | TGTGCCAGCAGTTTAGTTGGACTCCTCACCTACGAGCAGTACTTC
TRBJ2-7 | NA | TRBV7-9 | CASSLVAGTYEQYF | TGTGCCAGCAGCTTAGTGGCAGGGACCTACGAGCAGTACTTC
TRBJ2-7 | NA | TRBV6-5 | CASSYDTTFYEQYF | TGTGCCAGCAGTTACGACACCACATTCTACGAGCAGTACTTC
TRBJ2-7 | TRBD2 | TRBV27 | CASSPSPGGPEGSSYEQYF | TGTGCCAGCAGTCCCTCACCGGGAGGGCCGGAAGGGTCCTCCTACGAGCAGTACTTC
TRBJ2-3 | TRBD2 | TRBV9 | CASSVVAGGRTDTQYF | TGTGCCAGCAGCGTAGTTGCGGGGGGCCGCACAGATACGCAGTATTTT
TRBJ2-1 | TRBD2 | TRBV28 | CASTLAGGPYNEQFF | TGTGCCAGCACATTAGCGGGAGGCCCATACAATGAGCAGTTCTTC
TRBJ2-5 | TRBD2 | TRBV5-6 | CASSLTSGGRVETQYF | TGTGCCAGCAGCTTGACTAGCGGGGGAAGGGTGGAGACCCAGTACTTC
TRBJ2-5 | TRBD1 | TRBV5-5 | CASSLAGQGPETQYF | TGTGCCAGCAGCTTGGCCGGACAGGGTCCGGAGACCCAGTACTTC
TRBJ1-1 | NA | TRBV2 | CASSLDKNTEAFF | TGTGCCAGCAGTCTCGACAAGAACACTGAAGCTTTCTTT
TRBJ2-2 | TRBD2 | TRBV10-2 | CARRTSEGTGELFF | TGCGCCAGAAGGACTAGCGAGGGCACCGGGGAGCTGTTTTTT
TRBJ2-7 | TRBD1 | TRBV6-4 | CASPTGTGITYEQYF | TGTGCCAGCCCGACAGGGACAGGGATTACGTACGAGCAGTACTTC
TRBJ1-1 | NA | TRBV6-1 | CASSSGNTEAFF | TGTGCCAGCTCGAGTGGGAACACTGAAGCTTTCTTT
TRBJ1-5 | NA | TRBV6-6 | CASRSDFNQPQHF | TGTGCCAGCAGATCGGACTTCAATCAGCCCCAGCATTTT
TRBJ2-5 | NA | TRBV11-2 | CASSREFQETQYF | TGTGCCAGCAGCCGGGAGTTTCAAGAGACCCAGTACTTC
TRBJ1-6 | NA | TRBV19 | CASSISGGPNRNSPLHF | TGTGCCAGTAGTATAAGTGGTGGCCCAAACCGTAATTCACCCCTCCACTTT
TRBJ2-7 | TRBD2 | TRBV10-3 | CAISVSGGSSYEQYF | TGTGCCATCAGTGTATCGGGAGGGAGCTCCTACGAGCAGTACTTC
TRBJ2-5 | TRBD2 | TRBV2 | CASSPLGGRSETQYF | TGTGCCAGCAGTCCTCTGGGCGGGAGGTCGGAGACCCAGTACTTC
TRBJ1-2 | TRBD1 | TRBV6-5 | CASSLDRGYYGYTF | TGTGCCAGCAGCCTAGACAGGGGGTATTATGGCTACACCTTC
TRBJ1-2 | TRBD1 | TRBV5-1 | CASSQGGTGSGYGYTF | TGCGCCAGCAGCCAAGGAGGGACAGGGAGTGGCTATGGCTACACCTTC
TRBJ2-5 | NA | TRBV4-2 | CASSQVRGTSPGETQYF | TGTGCCAGCAGCCAAGTTCGAGGGACTTCTCCGGGAGAGACCCAGTACTTC
TRBJ1-5 | TRBD1 | TRBV2 | CASSGPGGGNQPQHF | TGTGCCAGCAGTGGACCAGGGGGCGGAAATCAGCCCCAGCATTTT
TRBJ2-7 | NA | TRBV29-1 | CSVAVSSYEQYF | TGCAGCGTTGCCGTTAGCTCCTACGAGCAGTACTTC
TRBJ1-4 | TRBD1 | TRBV5-6 | CASSLYSGGGGNEKLFF | TGTGCCAGCAGCTTGTACTCAGGGGGCGGGGGTAATGAAAAACTGTTTTTT
TRBJ2-1 | NA | TRBV9 | CASSVDRGSMNEQFF | TGTGCCAGCAGCGTAGATAGAGGGTCAATGAATGAGCAGTTCTTC
TRBJ1-6 | TRBD1 | TRBV6-5 | CASRSTGGNSPLHF | TGTGCCAGCAGGTCGACAGGGGGTAATTCACCCCTCCACTTT
TRBJ2-7 | NA | TRBV2 | CASSEGTANYEQYF | TGTGCCAGCAGTGAAGGGACAGCCAACTACGAGCAGTACTTC
TRBJ1-2 | NA | TRBV11-2 | CASSHSNPFPNYGYTF | TGTGCCAGCAGCCACAGCAACCCTTTCCCTAACTATGGCTACACCTTC